One and the same sample provided the 6 T cell receptor beta chains below, sequenced in a study of cytotoxic CD8 clonotypes in ibrutinib-treated CLL. TCRdb's copy holds only in-frame clones and misses some; the assay was immunoSEQ multiplex PCR. The data hold approximately 120,000 clones, with roughly 84% observed a single time. This sample comprised PBMCs, obtained after 24 months of ibrutinib treatment. All receptors come from a human donor with chronic lymphocytic leukemia.

The rearrangement uses TRBV7-6 and TRBJ2-7; D is undetermined. Trimming cost V 1 base and J 1 base, with 8 bases left between them. This CDR3 has 14 residues. Germline V lookup: CDR1 SGHVS, CDR2 FNYEAQ. In DNA form, the CDR3 reads TGTGCCAGCAGCTTAGAGGACGGATCCTACGAGCAGTACTTC. As protein: CASSLEDGSYEQYF.

The chain couples TRBV9 to TRBJ2-7, with D unclear. The V gene lost 0 bases and the J gene lost 1 base, with 8 bases spanning the gap. Germline V gives CDR1 SGDLS, CDR2 YYNGEE. The CDR3 spans 14 residues. In nucleotides, the CDR3 is TGTGCCAGCAGCGTAGCTTTCTCATCCTACGAGCAGTACTTC. This encodes CASSVAFSSYEQYF.

Points on this clone: The same CDR3 also results from other DNA sequences found in this sample. The rearrangement uses TRBV6-5 and TRBJ1-6; D is ambiguous. V was cut by 4 bases and J by 6 bases, with 7 bases left in between. This CDR3 region has 13 residues. Germline V CDR1 and CDR2: MNHEY, SVGAGI. The CDR3 sequence is CASSSQRNSPLHF. CDR3 bases: TGTGCCAGCAGTTCACAGCGTAATTCACCCCTCCACTTT.

The sample holds a few counts of this clone. The sample has other DNA sequences that encode this CDR3 too. The J gene is TRBJ1-2, the V gene TRBV9; 8 bases are shared with TRBD1. The V gene end was trimmed by 3 bases and the J gene end by 8 bases; junction bases not matched to a gene: 12. Germline assignment: CDR1 SGDLS and CDR2 YYNGEE. CDR3 size: 15 residues. This CDR3 is CASSADRVLGYGYTF. The CDR3 DNA follows: TGTGCCAGCAGCGCGGACAGGGTGCTAGGGTACGGCTACACCTTC. Drawing the rest from reference TRBV9 and TRBJ1-2, the complete variable domain is DSGVTQTPKHLITATGQRVTLRCSPRSGDLSVYWYQQSLDQGLQFLIQYYNGEERAKGNILERFSAQQFPDLHSELNLSSLELGDSALYFCASSADRVLGYGYTFGSGTRLTVV.

V usage is TRBV19 and J usage is TRBJ2-1, with D possibly matching TRBD1 (7 bases). In germline, CDR1 is LNHDA, CDR2 SQIVND (reference sequence). This CDR3 comprises 16 residues. The V gene lost 5 bases and the J gene lost 6 bases, with 20 bases spanning the gap. As DNA, the CDR3 is TGTGCCAGTAGTCCCCGTGGGGGGACAGAGGTCAATGAGCAGTTCTTC. This codes for CASSPRGGTEVNEQFF.

V and J are TRBV28 and TRBJ1-1; 7 bases are shared with TRBD1. Per the germline V gene, CDR1 is MDHEN and CDR2 is SYDVKM. The CDR3 has 14 amino acids. V was clipped by 7 bases and J by 2 bases; unmatched bases: 7. The chain's CDR3 is CASTMGQRNTEAFF. In DNA form, the CDR3 reads TGTGCCAGCACTATGGGACAGCGAAACACTGAAGCTTTCTTT. The whole variable domain, remainder taken from reference TRBV28 and TRBJ1-1, is DVKVTQSSRYLVKRTGEKVFLECVQDMDHENMFWYRQDPGLGLRLIYFSYDVKMKEKGDIPEGYSVSREKKERFSLILESASTNQTSMYLCASTMGQRNTEAFFGQGTRLTVV.